This T cell receptor beta chain was identified in a study of regulatory T cells in long-lasting Graves disease (dated by TCRdb to the early 2020s). Background for the entire study: Persistent Graves' disease meant more than 5 years of antithyroid drug treatment with TSH receptor autoantibodies that stayed positive. Peripheral blood TCR sequencing and RNA sequencing compared persistent Graves' disease patients with newly diagnosed Graves' disease patients. The study took place in China and was registered as a clinical trial. A total of 35 or so samples were covered by TCR sequencing, comprising approximately 13 persistent and roughly 20 newly diagnosed Graves' disease patients. On average, persistent Graves' disease patients in the clinical cohort had been on antithyroid drugs for around ten years.

Many counts were recorded for this clonotype. Its antigen is unknown. The input lacks base qualities; no much larger clone sits a single base away. Receptor amplification or capture employed multiplex PCR. The listed sequencing device is Illumina HiSeq 4000. TCR beta libraries were built with iRepertoire HTBI primers and Arm-PCR amplification of CDR3 regions. Before sequencing, the PCR products underwent gel purification. The study's own analysis went as follows. Gene usage analysis of CDR3 amino acid clonotypes relied on the roughly 60 TRBV and 13 to 15 TRBJ segments identified across samples. COPE and FqMerger were used to merge filtered high-quality paired reads into contigs. BLAST was used to align contigs to IMGT TRBV, TRBD and TRBJ reference genes, and CDR3 was defined according to IMGT. Highly expanded clones were defined as clonotypes with a frequency above 0.1%. Shannon entropy was used to measure repertoire diversity, and the Gini coefficient was used to measure V-J evenness. Public clonotypes were defined as clonotypes shared by more than one individual. The raw public reads went through TCRdb reprocessing: fastp at Q25, MiXCR clone calling, in-frame beta chains kept. Rows with a matching CDR3 protein are joined into one entry that keeps the most common DNA and genes. These V and J calls derive from TCRdb rather than the authors' analysis. This sample comprises about 430,000 distinct CDR3 sequences, 21% of them detected only once. The ten top clones hold 13% to 15% of the sample.

Sample time point, as interpreted from the label and publication: persistent/refractory GD, antithyroid drugs over 5 years with positive TRAb. For both TCR sequencing and RNA sequencing, RNA was extracted from PBMCs using TRIzol. Graves' disease was diagnosed according to American Thyroid Association guidelines. Recruitment of patients was carried out at an endocrinology department in Xi'an, China. Each patient gave roughly 10 milliliters of peripheral blood, collected in an EDTA anticoagulant tube. Ficoll Paque Plus density gradient separation was used to isolate PBMCs, and no additional T cell sorting was done. An Agilent 2100 Bioanalyzer and agarose gel were used to check RNA quality, and a NanoDrop 2000 was used to measure RNA concentration. Overall study outcomes, separate from this receptor: The authors acknowledged the small sample size as a limitation that may reduce accuracy. TRBV28, TRBJ1-2 and TRBJ2-5 were preferentially used in persistent disease, while TRBV20-1 and TRBJ2-1 were favored in newly diagnosed disease. Only the TCR beta chain was sequenced and analyzed. Only peripheral blood was studied, because thyroid tissue, the primary lesion, was inaccessible. Lower TCR Shannon entropy and fewer highly expanded clones were observed in persistent Graves' disease patients than in newly diagnosed patients, which suggested clonal expansion. Persistent patients shared more public clonotypes among themselves (around 3,000) than newly diagnosed patients did (roughly 910).

Including cysteine and phenylalanine, the CDR3 has 14 amino acids. Kept here is only the CDR3 DNA, which spans 42 bases and is read in frame from base 1. Here V drops 5 bases and J drops 4 bases, and the junction holds 5 bases not matched to any gene. The sample was peripheral blood mononuclear cells (PBMCs), taken when the disease was refractory, from a patient treated with antithyroid drugs. The V and J genes are TRBV12-3 or TRBV12-4 and TRBJ1-5, with 7 central nucleotides matching TRBD1. The sequence was obtained from a female donor with Graves disease. The CDR3 reads as follows: CASSLTGENQPQHF. The sequence in DNA is TGTGCCAGCAGTCTCACAGGGGAAAATCAGCCCCAGCATTTT.